This T cell receptor (beta chain) was obtained from a study of shared clonotypes between healthy human individuals. Samples underwent the assay at deep level. Assay used: immunoSEQ multiplex PCR; TCRdb lists only in-frame clones, some missing. The sample lists around 1 million clones; more than 75% were seen once. This clone was counted a single time. This CDR3 is 13 amino acids long. The germline CDR1 and CDR2 sequences are SNHLY and FYNNEI. Between the trimmed V and J ends, which lost 11 bases and 4 bases, there was a span of 15 bases. The source of this sequence is a man aged 18 to 29 in good health. The chain joins TRBV2 to TRBJ1-3, with D possibly being TRBD1 (5 bases). Sequencing was performed on memory CD4+ T cells sorted from blood. Noted subset: CD45RA-negative fraction. CDR3 bases: TGTGCCTCCGGGGCCTCCTTAGGAAACACCATATATTTT. Translating it yields CASGASLGNTIYF.